These 31 T cell receptor beta chains share one sample of origin, sequenced in a study of blood T cell repertoires in COVID-19. Clones were read by immunoSEQ multiplex PCR, and TCRdb kept only the in-frame ones, dropping some. This sample carries approximately 330,000 clones, 90% of them seen once, and the ten largest clones take about 1%. Material: peripheral blood. The receptor set was obtained from a woman aged 40-49 years with COVID-19, enrolled during active disease.

The chain uses TRBV27 and TRBJ1-1; D remains unclear. Between the trimmed V and J ends, which lost 3 bases and 0 bases, there was a span of 14 bases. CDR3 length equals 16 residues. Germline loops: CDR1 MNHEY, CDR2 SMNVEV (reference sequence). The CDR3 DNA is TGTGCCAGCAGTTTTTGGCCTCCCTTTATGAACACTGAAGCTTTCTTT. It yields the protein CASSFWPPFMNTEAFF.

The V gene is TRBV27, the J gene TRBJ1-4; 10 bases align to TRBD1. The CDR3 is 15 amino acids. Germline lookup yields CDR1 MNHEY and CDR2 SMNVEV (reference sequence). Losses at the gene ends were 0 bases for V and 8 bases for J; bases not matched to a gene: 3. The CDR3 bases are TGTGCCAGCAGTTTATCTGACAGGGGGCGAGAAAAACTGTTTTTT. It specifies CASSLSDRGREKLFF. Full variable domain (missing parts from reference TRBV27 and TRBJ1-4): EAQVTQNPRYLITVTGKKLTVTCSQNMNHEYMSWYRQDPGLGLRQIYYSMNVEVTDKGDVPEGYKVSRKEKRNFPLILESPSPNQTSLYFCASSLSDRGREKLFFGSGTQLSVL.

This chain uses TRBV30 with TRBJ1-2; D is uncertain. The CDR3 extends over 14 amino acids. Germline V CDR1 and CDR2: GTSNPN, SVGIG (reference sequence). V lost 0 bases, J lost 8 bases, and 16 bases lay in between. Here the CDR3 DNA reads TGTGCCTGGAGTGTGACGGGAAAAACGTCCGGCTACACCTTC. Its protein is CAWSVTGKTSGYTF.

The chain employs TRBV6-5 and TRBJ1-2, with D perhaps matching TRBD1 (5 bases). Germline assignment: CDR1 MNHEY and CDR2 SVGAGI. The V end was cut by 6 bases, the J end by 5 bases, with 7 bases between. The CDR3 runs to 11 residues. CDR3 nucleotides: TGTGCCAGCAGCGGGGGGTATGGCTACACCTTC. Translation: CASSGGYGYTF.

The chain has TRBV6-4 and TRBJ2-1, with 10 bases matching TRBD1. Trimming removed 6 bases from V and 9 bases from J; junction bases left unmatched: 11. Germline V gene sequence: CDR1 MRHNA, CDR2 SNTAGT. This CDR3 is 15 amino acids long. The CDR3 sequence: CASSLTGGRVGEQFF. The DNA for the CDR3 is TGTGCCAGCAGCTTGACAGGGGGCCGTGTAGGTGAGCAGTTCTTC.

The rearrangement uses TRBV10-3 and TRBJ2-7; TRBD2 agrees at 8 bases. The CDR3 contains 15 residues. V lost 3 bases to trimming and J lost 2 bases; unmatched junction nucleotides: 6. Germline assignment: CDR1 ENHRY and CDR2 SYGVKD. The CDR3 here is CAISDSPGGAYEQYF. The DNA for the CDR3 is TGTGCCATCAGTGACTCTCCGGGAGGGGCCTACGAGCAGTACTTC.

The chain recombines TRBV6-1 with TRBJ2-3; 7 bases match TRBD2. Unmatched junction bases numbered 5, after V lost 3 bases and J lost 2 bases. In germline, CDR1 is MNHNS, CDR2 SASEGT. This CDR3 region has 15 residues. The CDR3 region has the DNA TGTGCCAGCAGTGAGAGGACTAGATACACAGATACGCAGTATTTT. Its protein product is CASSERTRYTDTQYF.

This chain links TRBV19 with TRBJ2-7; 8 bases line up with TRBD1. CDR3 length: 14 amino acids. With V trimmed by 3 bases and J by 6 bases, 7 bases remained unmatched. The germline gives CDR1 LNHDA, CDR2 SQIVND (reference sequence). This chain's CDR3 is CASSILSGGAEQYF. CDR3 DNA: TGTGCCAGTAGTATCCTTTCAGGGGGCGCCGAGCAGTACTTC.

This chain's CDR3 is CASSSPDTSDGYTF. The CDR3 DNA follows: TGTGCCAGCAGCAGTCCTGACACTTCGGATGGCTACACCTTC. The V gene is TRBV21-1, the J gene TRBJ1-2; the table assigns TRBD1, which was not confirmed against the DNA. TRBV21-1 is deemed a pseudogene. The CDR3 runs 14 residues.

The chain joins TRBV6-1 to TRBJ2-3; 9 nucleotides line up with TRBD1. This CDR3 comprises 18 residues. Germline CDR1 MNHNS, CDR2 SASEGT. V lost 4 bases and J lost 0; bases outside the gene matches: 11. The CDR3, as DNA: TGTGCCAGCAGTGTAGACCTATTAGGGACAGGGAGCACAGATACGCAGTATTTT. Protein sequence: CASSVDLLGTGSTDTQYF.

In this sample, this clone turned up once. The chain links TRBV7-3 to TRBJ2-2, with TRBD1 matching over 8 bases. The V gene end was trimmed by 5 bases and the J gene end by 0 bases; junction bases not matched to a gene: 8. CDR3 length: 17 amino acids. CDR1 and CDR2 (germline): SGHTA, FQGTGA. CDR3 in amino acids: CASSRGPTGANTGELFF. The DNA for the CDR3 is TGTGCCAGCAGCCGCGGACCGACAGGGGCGAACACCGGGGAGCTGTTTTTT.

The rearrangement links TRBV7-2 to TRBJ1-2; the D gene is possibly TRBD1 (5 bases). Between the trimmed V and J ends, which lost 5 bases and 8 bases, there was a span of 18 bases. Germline lookup yields CDR1 SGHTA and CDR2 FQGNSA. The CDR3 extends over 14 amino acids. CDR3: CASSPSRGEDGYTF. The CDR3 DNA reads TGTGCCAGCAGCCCGTCCCGGGGGGAAGACGGCTACACCTTC.

CDR3 loop: CASSSGGWGPTYEQYF. In nucleotides, the CDR3 is TGTGCCAGCAGCTCGGGAGGTTGGGGCCCTACCTACGAGCAGTACTTC. The rearrangement uses TRBV11-2 and TRBJ2-7; TRBD2 agrees at 7 bases. V shed 4 bases and J 2 bases; nucleotides not matched to a gene: 11. This CDR3 contains 16 residues. Germline V gene data show CDR1 as SGHAT and CDR2 as FQNNGV.

There are a few counts of this clone. The V call is TRBV19, the J call TRBJ1-2, with TRBD1 as a possible D gene (5 bases). Trimming took 3 bases from V and 3 from J, leaving 11 bases between them. In germline, CDR1 is LNHDA, CDR2 SQIVND (reference sequence). CDR3 length: 14 amino acids. CDR3: CASSIVEGDYGYTF. The CDR3 DNA reads as TGTGCCAGTAGTATCGTAGAAGGGGACTATGGCTACACCTTC.

The chain is built from TRBV28 and TRBJ1-1; TRBD1 aligns across 8 bases. The CDR3 runs 14 residues. Germline V lookup: CDR1 MDHEN, CDR2 SYDVKM. The junction had 3 bases not matched to a gene; V was cut back by 4 bases and J by 2 bases. CDR3 in DNA: TGTGCCAGCAGTTGGACAGGGCACAACACTGAAGCTTTCTTT. Amino acid sequence: CASSWTGHNTEAFF.

This chain links TRBV10-3 with TRBJ2-7; D call uncertain. Germline assignment: CDR1 ENHRY and CDR2 SYGVKD. The CDR3 covers 13 residues. Trimming took off 4 bases at V and 7 bases at J, with 14 bases between the two ends. CDR3 nucleotides: TGTGCCATCAGTGGGGCCCGGCAACGGGAGCAGTACTTC. This encodes CAISGARQREQYF.

The gene calls are TRBV6-5 and TRBJ1-1, with 9 bases that match TRBD1. The CDR3 sequence is 13 residues long. The J segment lost 8 bases and the V segment lost 6 bases, leaving 7 bases of the junction unmatched. The germline V gene has CDR1 MNHEY and CDR2 SVGAGI. CDR3: CASRKPGTGEAFF. Here the CDR3 DNA reads TGTGCCAGCAGAAAACCAGGGACAGGGGAAGCTTTCTTT.

This clone occurred once. The chain has TRBV20-1 and TRBJ2-1; D not resolved. The V gene lost 3 bases and the J gene lost 12 bases, with 12 bases spanning the gap. Germline V lookup: CDR1 DFQATT, CDR2 SNEGSKA (reference sequence). The CDR3 has 11 residues. CDR3 sequence: CSASFLPGQFF. The CDR3 coding sequence is TGCAGTGCTAGCTTCTTGCCCGGGCAGTTCTTC.

The chain carries TRBV9 and TRBJ2-3; tentatively, D is TRBD1 (5 bases). CDR1 and CDR2 from the germline V gene are SGDLS and YYNGEE. V was pared by 2 bases and J by 3 bases, with 13 bases between. The length of the CDR3 is 15 residues. The CDR3 sequence: CASSVWQGLTDTQYF. The CDR3 DNA reads as TGTGCCAGCAGCGTCTGGCAGGGATTGACAGATACGCAGTATTTT. Combining the CDR3 with reference TRBV9 and TRBJ2-3 gives the whole variable domain DSGVTQTPKHLITATGQRVTLRCSPRSGDLSVYWYQQSLDQGLQFLIQYYNGEERAKGNILERFSAQQFPDLHSELNLSSLELGDSALYFCASSVWQGLTDTQYFGPGTRLTVL.

The CDR3 DNA follows: TGTGCCAGCAGCTTAGTGGGGGGCTCTGGGGCCAACGTCCTGACTTTC. This translates into CASSLVGGSGANVLTF. The chain couples TRBV11-2 to TRBJ2-6; tentatively, D is TRBD2 (6 bases). The germline V gene encodes CDR1 SGHAT and CDR2 FQNNGV. Trimming pared 1 base from V and 0 bases from J, leaving 7 bases between. This CDR3 has 16 residues.

The chain links TRBV14 to TRBJ1-2; D is possibly TRBD1 (5 bases). Germline CDR1 is SGHDN and CDR2 is FVKESK. The CDR3 sequence is 10 residues long. V lost 11 bases and J 8 bases, leaving 12 bases between the germline ends. The CDR3 here is CARGWGGYTF. Written as DNA, the CDR3 is TGTGCCCGTGGGTGGGGCGGCTACACCTTC.

The chain employs TRBV3-1 (or the pseudogene TRBV3-2) and TRBJ2-6, with D perhaps matching TRBD1 (6 bases). CDR1 LGHDT and CDR2 YNNKEL come from the germline V gene (reference sequence). This CDR3 has 18 amino acids. Between the trimmed V and J ends, which lost 4 bases and 0 bases, there was a span of 16 bases. DNA of the CDR3: TGTGCCAGCAGCCCCCTACATCAGGGGAGCTCTGGGGCCAACGTCCTGACTTTC. Translating it yields CASSPLHQGSSGANVLTF.

V gene TRBV3-1 (or the pseudogene TRBV3-2) combines with J gene TRBJ1-1; D is unresolved. Trimming shortened V by 5 bases and J by 5 bases, and 15 bases separated the two germline ends. From germline, CDR1 is LGHDT and CDR2 YNNKEL (reference sequence). The CDR3 has 14 amino acids. Here the CDR3 reads CASSSRGGRTEAFF. The CDR3 nucleotides are TGTGCCAGCAGCTCCCGGGGAGGGAGGACTGAAGCTTTCTTT.

The rearrangement uses TRBV10-3 and TRBJ2-1; TRBD1 matches 10 bases. CDR1 ENHRY and CDR2 SYGVKD come from the germline V gene. This CDR3 has 15 residues. Losses at the gene ends were 4 bases for V and 4 bases for J; bases not matched to a gene: 4. CDR3 nucleotide sequence: TGTGCCATCAGTGGGGCGGGACAGGGGTACAATGAGCAGTTCTTC. The encoded protein is CAISGAGQGYNEQFF.

V gene TRBV6-5 combines with J gene TRBJ2-1; perhaps TRBD2 as D (5 bases). Germline-derived CDR1 and CDR2 are MNHEY and SVGAGI. CDR3 length: 15 amino acids. V was pared by 10 bases and J by 1 base, with 17 bases between. CDR3 in DNA: TGTGCCATTAAACCCCGGGATTTTTCCTACAATGAGCAGTTCTTC. Encoded protein: CAIKPRDFSYNEQFF.

The J gene is TRBJ1-2, the V gene TRBV6-5, with unresolved D. This CDR3 has 15 amino acids. Germline V gene sequence: CDR1 MNHEY, CDR2 SVGAGI. V gave up 7 bases and J gave up 3 bases, with 18 bases separating them. CDR3 amino acids: CASTPQRGRDYGYTF. CDR3 sequence (DNA): TGTGCCAGCACCCCTCAGCGGGGTCGGGACTATGGCTACACCTTC.

CDR3: CASSVRTGETYEQYF. The CDR3 DNA follows: TGTGCCAGCAGCGTCCGGACAGGGGAGACCTACGAGCAGTACTTC. This chain links TRBV6-4 with TRBJ2-7; the match to TRBD1 covers 9 bases. V shed 6 bases and J 2 bases; nucleotides not matched to a gene: 8. CDR3 size: 15 residues. Germline assignment: CDR1 MRHNA and CDR2 SNTAGT.

The chain couples TRBV10-3 to TRBJ1-2; 8 bases line up with TRBD1. Germline-derived CDR1 and CDR2 are ENHRY and SYGVKD. V gave up 4 bases and J gave up 10 bases; unmatched junction bases: 14. This CDR3 is 15 amino acids long. Written as DNA, the CDR3 is TGTGCCATCAGTGTTAGAAACTGGACAGGGTCAAACTACACCTTC. This gives the protein CAISVRNWTGSNYTF.

The chain joins TRBV3-1 (or the pseudogene TRBV3-2) to TRBJ2-7; weak D call: TRBD1 (6 bases). The germline V gene encodes CDR1 LGHDT and CDR2 YNNKEL (reference sequence). The ends were cut back, 0 bases at V and 2 bases at J, with 11 bases in the middle. The CDR3 is 15 amino acids. The CDR3 loop reads CASSQEARGTYEQYF. CDR3 DNA sequence: TGTGCCAGCAGCCAAGAAGCCAGGGGAACCTACGAGCAGTACTTC.

This chain connects TRBV19 to TRBJ2-5, with 8 bases matching TRBD2. This CDR3 is built from 15 residues. The germline gives CDR1 LNHDA, CDR2 SQIVND (reference sequence). V was pared by 4 bases and J by 4 bases, with 8 bases of the junction left unmatched. The CDR3 is CASSKGRGEPETQYF. The CDR3 DNA reads TGTGCCAGTAGTAAGGGGCGGGGGGAACCAGAGACCCAGTACTTC.

The chain has TRBV18 and TRBJ1-4, with a tentative D call TRBD1 (5 bases). The V gene lost 2 bases and the J gene lost 8 bases, with 15 bases spanning the gap. CDR1 is KGHSH and CDR2 is LQKENI in the germline V gene. There are 15 residues in the CDR3. Here the CDR3 reads CASSPSQAGQEKLFF. CDR3 DNA sequence: TGTGCCAGCTCACCATCCCAGGCAGGGCAGGAAAAACTGTTTTTT.